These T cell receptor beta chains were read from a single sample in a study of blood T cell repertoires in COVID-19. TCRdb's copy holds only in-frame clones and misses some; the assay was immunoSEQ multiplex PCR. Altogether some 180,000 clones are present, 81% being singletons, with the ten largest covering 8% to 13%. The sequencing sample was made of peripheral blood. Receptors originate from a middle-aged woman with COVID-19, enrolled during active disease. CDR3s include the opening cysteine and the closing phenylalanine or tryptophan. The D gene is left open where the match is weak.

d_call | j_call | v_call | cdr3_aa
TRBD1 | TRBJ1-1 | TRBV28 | CASSQSPWGTGDQAFF
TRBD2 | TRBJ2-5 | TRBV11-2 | CASSAAGQETQYF
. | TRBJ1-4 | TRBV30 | CASWGATNEKLFF
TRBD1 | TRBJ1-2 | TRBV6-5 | CASIPGQGRYGYTF
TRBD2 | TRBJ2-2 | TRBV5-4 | CASSRPNRGGATGELFF
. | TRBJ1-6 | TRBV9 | CASSYSYNSPLHF
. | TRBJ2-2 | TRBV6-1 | CASSEYRANTGELFF
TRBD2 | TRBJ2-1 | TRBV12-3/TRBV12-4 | CATGRTRLHEQFF
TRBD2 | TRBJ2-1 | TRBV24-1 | CATSDPSGGNEQFF
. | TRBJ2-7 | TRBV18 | CASSRSREVYEQYF
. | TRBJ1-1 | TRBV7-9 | CASSLVGGQWAGMNTEAFF
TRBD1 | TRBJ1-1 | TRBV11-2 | CASSPRDRGRPEAFF
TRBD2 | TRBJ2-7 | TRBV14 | CASSYSAGVRLAEVGEQYF
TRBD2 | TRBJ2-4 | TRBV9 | CASSRGGTGGPLDIQYF
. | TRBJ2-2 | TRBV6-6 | CASRTRTVNTGELFF
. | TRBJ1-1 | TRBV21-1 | CASSGRDKWTEAFF
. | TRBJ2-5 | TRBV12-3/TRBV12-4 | CASSLRRGETQYF
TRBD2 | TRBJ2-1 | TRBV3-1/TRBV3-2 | CASSLRLALNNEQFF
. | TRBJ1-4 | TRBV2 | CASFLQGEGLTNEKLFF
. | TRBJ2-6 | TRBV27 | CASSLSLSGANVLTF
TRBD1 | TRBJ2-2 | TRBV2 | CASSEARTGVRELFF
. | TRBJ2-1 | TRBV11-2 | CASSLEPGYNEQFF
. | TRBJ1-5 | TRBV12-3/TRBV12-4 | CASSNQPREPQHF
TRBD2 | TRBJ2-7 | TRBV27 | CASSPGLEYEQYF
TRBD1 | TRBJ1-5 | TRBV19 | CASSMTGSNQPQHF
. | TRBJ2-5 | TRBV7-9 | CASSLNMGPSETQYF
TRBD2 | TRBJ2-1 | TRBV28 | CASTTGGYNEQFF
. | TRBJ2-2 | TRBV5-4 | CASSPVTGELFF
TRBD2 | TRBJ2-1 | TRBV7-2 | CASSLKRASGRYNNEQFF
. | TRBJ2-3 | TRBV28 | CASESASDTQYF
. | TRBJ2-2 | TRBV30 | CAWSVLRVTGELFF
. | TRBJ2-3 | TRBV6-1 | CASREGGGGDTQYF
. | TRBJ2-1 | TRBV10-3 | CAISASAYNEQFF
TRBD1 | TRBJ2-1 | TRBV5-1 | CASSWDRVGEQFF
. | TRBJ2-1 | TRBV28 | CASSPTSGSGNNEQFF
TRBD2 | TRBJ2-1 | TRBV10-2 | CASSEGTSGSSNEQFF